These 11 T cell receptor beta chains share one sample of origin, sequenced in a study of identical twins. TCRdb re-analysed the 5' RACE reads in MiXCR, keeping a single row per CDR3 protein. The table includes around 490,000 distinct CDR3 sequences, approximately 16% detected once. These data were also reused for a study on yellow fever vaccine responses in identical twins.

What was sequenced was CD4+ T cells sorted from blood. The receptors derive from a woman aged 18 to 35 in good health.

This sequence joins TRBV7-7 and TRBJ2-2; TRBD2 might be the D (6 bases). The CDR3 runs to 14 residues. Germline loops: CDR1 SSHAT, CDR2 FNYEAQ (reference sequence). Trimming took off 4 bases at V and 8 bases at J, with 14 bases between the two ends. CDR3 loop: CASSSGGDAGELFF. The CDR3 bases are TGTGCCAGCAGCTCCGGAGGGGACGCAGGGGAGCTGTTTTTT.

This clonotype was detected a few times. The chain couples TRBV20-1 to TRBJ2-3; D unclear. Trimming took off 7 bases at V and 6 bases at J, with 11 bases between the two ends. The CDR3 is 11 residues long. Per germline, CDR1 DFQATT and CDR2 SNEGSKA (reference sequence). The CDR3 is CSVGALDTQYF. The DNA for the CDR3 is TGCAGTGTTGGAGCGCTGGATACGCAGTATTTT.

This clonotype was observed a handful of times. V and J are TRBV20-1 and TRBJ2-6; 7 bases are shared with TRBD1. The CDR3 length is 15 residues. Germline values: CDR1 DFQATT, CDR2 SNEGSKA (reference sequence). V was clipped by 3 bases and J by 2 bases; unmatched bases: 4. For the CDR3, the DNA is TGCAGTGCTAGTCGCGACAGGGCTGGGGCCAACGTCCTGACTTTC. It specifies CSASRDRAGANVLTF.

This clonotype was found a few times. The chain carries TRBV10-3 and TRBJ2-3; TRBD2 matches 7 bases. The CDR3 runs 13 residues. Germline loops: CDR1 ENHRY, CDR2 SYGVKD. V lost 7 bases and J lost 2; bases outside the gene matches: 3. The CDR3 spells CAITSGYTDTQYF. Written as DNA, the CDR3 is TGTGCCATCACTAGCGGATACACAGATACGCAGTATTTT.

This clonotype showed up just a few times. This rearrangement joins TRBV7-2 to TRBJ2-7; 12 bases line up with TRBD2. This CDR3 has 15 amino acids. CDR1 and CDR2 from the germline V gene are SGHTA and FQGNSA. V shed 4 bases and J 4 bases; nucleotides not matched to a gene: 5. The DNA for the CDR3 is TGTGCCAGCAGCTCGCCGACTAGCGGGAGATACGAGCAGTACTTC. Protein: CASSSPTSGRYEQYF.

A few counts support this clonotype. The rearrangement joins TRBV20-1 to TRBJ1-5; 7 nucleotides match TRBD1. Germline values: CDR1 DFQATT, CDR2 SNEGSKA (reference sequence). The CDR3 is 14 residues long. The junction had 6 bases not matched to a gene; V was cut back by 5 bases and J by 2 bases. CDR3 in amino acids: CSAAGGDGNQPQHF. CDR3 in DNA: TGCAGTGCTGCAGGGGGTGACGGCAATCAGCCCCAGCATTTT.

This chain joins TRBV7-9 and TRBJ2-1, with D possibly matching TRBD2 (6 bases). The germline V and J ends were trimmed by 3 bases and 5 bases, with 11 bases remaining between them. The CDR3 extends over 14 amino acids. CDR1 is SEHNR and CDR2 is FQNEAQ in the germline V gene (reference sequence). CDR3 nucleotides: TGTGCCAGCAGCTTGGGGGGTTGGGACAATGAGCAGTTCTTC. It yields the protein CASSLGGWDNEQFF.

This chain's CDR3 is CASSLFDGWAGELFF. The CDR3 bases are TGTGCCAGCAGTTTATTCGACGGGTGGGCCGGGGAGCTGTTTTTT. The chain employs TRBV28 and TRBJ2-2; D is unresolved. Trimming removed 1 base from V and 6 bases from J, with 12 bases in between. Germline lookup yields CDR1 MDHEN and CDR2 SYDVKM. The CDR3 sequence is 15 residues long. Full variable domain (missing parts from reference TRBV28 and TRBJ2-2): DVKVTQSSRYLVKRTGEKVFLECVQDMDHENMFWYRQDPGLGLRLIYFSYDVKMKEKGDIPEGYSVSREKKERFSLILESASTNQTSMYLCASSLFDGWAGELFFGEGSRLTVL.

This sequence joins TRBV19 and TRBJ1-6; D not certain. Germline assignment: CDR1 LNHDA and CDR2 SQIVND (reference sequence). The V end was cut by 2 bases, the J end by 6 bases, with 2 bases between. The CDR3 is 12 amino acids. The CDR3, as DNA: TGTGCCAGTAGTATACCTAATTCACCCCTCCACTTT. The encoded protein is CASSIPNSPLHF.

This sequence joins TRBV4-1 and TRBJ2-2; 12 bases align to TRBD2. The trim removed 4 bases at V and 5 bases at J, leaving 5 bases unmatched. CDR3 length: 16 residues. Germline V gene sequence: CDR1 MGHRA, CDR2 YSYEKL. In DNA form, the CDR3 reads TGCGCCAGCAGCCGACGGACTAGCGGGGAAACCGGGGAGCTGTTTTTT. Translating gives CASSRRTSGETGELFF.

J is TRBJ1-5 and V is TRBV7-2; possible D gene TRBD1, 6 bases. CDR3 length: 15 residues. V was pared by 4 bases and J by 7 bases, with 17 bases between. Germline CDR1 is SGHTA and CDR2 is FQGNSA. The CDR3 sequence is CASSSDRSGGQPQHF. The CDR3 DNA reads as TGTGCCAGCAGCTCGGACAGAAGCGGGGGACAGCCCCAGCATTTT.